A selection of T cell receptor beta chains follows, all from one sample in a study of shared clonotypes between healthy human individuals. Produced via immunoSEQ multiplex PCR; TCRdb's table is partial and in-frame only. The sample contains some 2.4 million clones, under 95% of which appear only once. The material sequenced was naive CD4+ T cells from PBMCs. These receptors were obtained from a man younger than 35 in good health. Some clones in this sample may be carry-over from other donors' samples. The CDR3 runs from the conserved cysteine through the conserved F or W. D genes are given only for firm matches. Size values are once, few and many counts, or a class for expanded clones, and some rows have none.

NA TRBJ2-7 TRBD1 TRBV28 CASALGQGFYEQYF TGTGCCAGCGCACTGGGACAGGGTTTCTACGAGCAGTACTTC
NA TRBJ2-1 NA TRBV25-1 CASSDGGIGEQFF TGTGCCAGCAGTGATGGGGGGATTGGTGAGCAGTTCTTC
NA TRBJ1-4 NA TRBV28 CASRSTLPTTNEKLFF TGTGCCAGCAGGTCGACATTACCTACAACTAATGAAAAACTGTTTTTT
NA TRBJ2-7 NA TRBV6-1 CASSEYDTSYEQYF TGTGCCAGCAGTGAATACGACACCTCCTACGAGCAGTACTTC
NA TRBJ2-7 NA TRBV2 CASSDRGASEQYF TGTGCCAGCAGTGATAGAGGCGCTTCCGAGCAGTACTTC
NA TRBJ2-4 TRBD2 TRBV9 CAMVHRAPYCLAGALAKNIQYF TGTGCCATGGTCCATCGGGCACCGTACTGTCTAGCGGGGGCTCTAGCCAAAAACATTCAGTACTTC
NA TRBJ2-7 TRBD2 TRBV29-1 CSVDLGGVYEQYF TGCAGCGTAGATTTGGGGGGGGTCTACGAGCAGTACTTC
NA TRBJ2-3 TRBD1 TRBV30 CAWSVQFTGAAGNTQYF TGTGCCTGGAGTGTCCAATTTACAGGGGCCGCCGGGAATACGCAGTATTTT
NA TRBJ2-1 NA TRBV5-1 CASSPSLSGLEYNEQFF TGCGCCAGCAGCCCGAGTCTGTCGGGGCTAGAATACAATGAGCAGTTCTTC
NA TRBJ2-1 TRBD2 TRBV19 CASSVPSVVAGVRNNEQFF TGTGCCAGTAGTGTACCCTCGGTGGTAGCGGGAGTAAGAAACAATGAGCAGTTCTTC
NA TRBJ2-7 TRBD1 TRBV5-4 CASSSGQGVSYEQYF TGTGCCAGCAGCTCCGGACAGGGAGTTTCCTACGAGCAGTACTTC
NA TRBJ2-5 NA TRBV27 CANQETQYF TGTGCCAACCAAGAGACCCAGTACTTC
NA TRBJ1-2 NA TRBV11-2 CASSLASNYGYTF TGTGCCAGCAGCTTAGCATCTAACTATGGCTACACCTTC
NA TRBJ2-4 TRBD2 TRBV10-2 CASRPSGSGNIQYF TGCGCCAGCAGGCCCAGCGGGAGTGGAAACATTCAGTACTTC
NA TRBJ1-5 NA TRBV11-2 CASSLGRNQPQHF TGTGCCAGCAGCTTAGGGCGCAATCAGCCCCAGCATTTT
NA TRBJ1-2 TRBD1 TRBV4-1 CASSQPNLRTGGHYGYTF TGCGCCAGCAGCCAACCCAACCTCCGGACAGGGGGGCACTATGGCTACACCTTC
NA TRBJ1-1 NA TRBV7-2 CASSLVGHGGVTEAFF TGTGCCAGCAGCTTAGTGGGACACGGCGGAGTCACTGAAGCTTTCTTT
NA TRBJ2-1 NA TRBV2 CASSPDLGEQFF TGTGCCAGCAGTCCGGACCTCGGTGAGCAGTTCTTC
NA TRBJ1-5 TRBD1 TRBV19 CASRTQGKPQHF TGTGCCAGTAGAACACAGGGGAAGCCCCAGCATTTT
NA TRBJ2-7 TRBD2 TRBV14 CASSRRSPQRGAYEQYF TGTGCCAGCAGCCGGAGAAGTCCACAGCGGGGGGCCTACGAGCAGTACTTC
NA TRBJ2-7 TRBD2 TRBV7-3 CASSLRGTSGSEQYF TGTGCCAGCAGCTTAAGGGGGACTAGCGGGAGCGAGCAGTACTTC
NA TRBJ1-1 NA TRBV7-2 CASSLATNTEAFF TGTGCCAGCAGCCTCGCTACGAACACTGAAGCTTTCTTT
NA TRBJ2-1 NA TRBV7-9 CASSLIDNEQFF TGTGCCAGCAGCTTAATCGACAATGAGCAGTTCTTC
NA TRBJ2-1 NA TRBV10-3 CAINTGTYNEQFF TGTGCCATCAACACCGGGACTTACAATGAGCAGTTCTTC
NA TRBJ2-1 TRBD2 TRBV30 CACTDSGRGEQFF TGTGCCTGCACGGACTCCGGGAGGGGTGAGCAGTTCTTC
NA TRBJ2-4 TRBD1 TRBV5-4 CASSLQGVGNIQYF TGTGCCAGCAGCTTACAGGGGGTTGGAAACATTCAGTACTTC
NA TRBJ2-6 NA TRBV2 CASSPIGGAGANVLTF TGTGCCAGCAGTCCCATCGGTGGCGCTGGGGCCAACGTCCTGACTTTC
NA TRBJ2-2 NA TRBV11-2 CASSLWVANTGELFF TGTGCCAGCAGCTTATGGGTAGCGAACACCGGGGAGCTGTTTTTT
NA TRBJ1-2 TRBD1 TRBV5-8 CASSLKGQGARGYTF TGTGCCAGCAGCTTAAAGGGACAGGGGGCGCGGGGCTACACCTTC
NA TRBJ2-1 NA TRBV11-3 CASSLHYNEQFF TGTGCCAGCAGCCTCCACTACAATGAGCAGTTCTTC
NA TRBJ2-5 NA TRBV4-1 CASSLQVQETQYF TGCGCCAGCAGCCTACAGGTCCAAGAGACCCAGTACTTC
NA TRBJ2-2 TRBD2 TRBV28 CASSLVGRALVGGELFF TGTGCCAGCAGTTTGGTCGGGAGGGCCCTCGTTGGCGGGGAGCTGTTTTTT
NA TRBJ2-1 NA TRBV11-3 CASSLVRGEEQFF TGTGCCAGCAGCTTAGTTCGGGGAGAAGAGCAGTTCTTC
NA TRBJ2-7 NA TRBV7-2 CASSPQAALSGLPYEQYF TGTGCCAGCAGCCCCCAAGCGGCTTTGAGCGGCCTCCCCTACGAGCAGTACTTC
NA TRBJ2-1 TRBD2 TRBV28 CASSPSGRVFNNEQFF TGTGCCAGCAGTCCTAGCGGGAGGGTCTTTAACAATGAGCAGTTCTTC
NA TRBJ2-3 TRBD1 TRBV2 CASRGTGGSDTQYF TGTGCCAGCAGAGGGACAGGGGGTTCGGATACGCAGTATTTT
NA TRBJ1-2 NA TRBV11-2 CASSLGAQNYGYTF TGTGCCAGCAGCTTAGGTGCGCAAAACTATGGCTACACCTTC
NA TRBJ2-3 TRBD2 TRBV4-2 CASSHYSGSKDTQYF TGTGCCAGCAGCCACTATAGCGGGAGCAAAGATACGCAGTATTTT
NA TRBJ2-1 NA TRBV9 CASSDSGTSYNEQFF TGTGCCAGCAGCGACTCCGGAACCTCCTACAATGAGCAGTTCTTC
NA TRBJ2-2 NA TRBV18 CASSPGRVAANTGELFF TGTGCCAGCTCACCGGGTCGGGTCGCAGCGAACACCGGGGAGCTGTTTTTT
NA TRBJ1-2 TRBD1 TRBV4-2 CASSQDEDRGLYGYTF TGTGCCAGCAGTCAGGACGAGGACAGGGGGCTATATGGCTACACCTTC
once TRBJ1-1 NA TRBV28 CASSSPGTAATEAFF TGTGCCAGCAGTTCACCAGGGACGGCTGCCACTGAAGCTTTCTTT
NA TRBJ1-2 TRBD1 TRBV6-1 CASSGDRGRVRNYGYTF TGTGCCAGCAGTGGAGACAGGGGGCGCGTAAGGAACTATGGCTACACCTTC
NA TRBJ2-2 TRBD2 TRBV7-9 CASSRPLAAIEERGAVF TGTGCCAGCAGCCGTCCTCTAGCGGCTATCGAAGAACGGGGAGCTGTTTTT
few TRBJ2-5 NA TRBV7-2 CASSYDGPETQYF TGTGCCAGCAGCTATGACGGACCGGAGACCCAGTACTTC